The 22 T cell receptor beta chains presented below share a single source sample, sequenced in a study of beta chain features in type 1 diabetes. Reverse transcribing all isolated RNA meant expressed TCRB transcripts were sequenced. Measured with immunoSEQ multiplex PCR; TCRdb has only the in-frame clones, and not every one. The sample shows 900,000 or so clones, about a sixth of them seen only once. Sequencing used naive CD4+ T cells from blood. The source is a woman under 30 in good health.

The V and J genes are TRBV19 and TRBJ1-2; TRBD1 agrees at 8 bases. CDR1 is LNHDA, CDR2 SQIVND, per germline (reference sequence). This CDR3 is 15 amino acids long. J was trimmed by 4 bases and V by 4 bases; bases with no gene match: 8. The DNA of the CDR3 is TGTGCCAGTAGTACAAGTTGGACAGGGCGCTATGGCTACACCTTC. Its protein product is CASSTSWTGRYGYTF.

The CDR3 DNA sequence: TGTGCCAGCAGCGCCTGGAGGTTCACAGATACGCAGTATTTT. It encodes CASSAWRFTDTQYF. The chain employs TRBV7-2 and TRBJ2-3; the D gene is possibly TRBD2 (5 bases). From germline, CDR1 is SGHTA and CDR2 FQGNSA. V was trimmed by 5 bases and J by 2 bases, leaving 11 bases between them. This CDR3 has 14 residues. Full variable domain (outside the CDR3, taken from reference TRBV7-2 and TRBJ2-3): GAGVSQSPSNKVTEKGKDVELRCDPISGHTALYWYRQSLGQGLEFLIYFQGNSAPDKSGLPSDRFSAERTGGSVSTLTIQRTQQEDSAVYLCASSAWRFTDTQYFGPGTRLTVL.

There are a few counts of this clone. This chain links TRBV7-2 with TRBJ2-1; D is perhaps TRBD2 (6 bases). The ends were cut back, 5 bases at V and 2 bases at J, with 10 bases in the middle. The CDR3 contains 14 residues. Germline V lookup: CDR1 SGHTA, CDR2 FQGNSA. DNA for the CDR3: TGTGCCAGCAGCATCGCGGGGACCTACAATGAGCAGTTCTTC. This sequence encodes CASSIAGTYNEQFF. The full variable domain, completed using reference TRBV7-2 and TRBJ2-1, is GAGVSQSPSNKVTEKGKDVELRCDPISGHTALYWYRQSLGQGLEFLIYFQGNSAPDKSGLPSDRFSAERTGGSVSTLTIQRTQQEDSAVYLCASSIAGTYNEQFFGPGTRLTVL.

A note on this clone: Other DNA sequences in this specimen translate into the identical CDR3. V gene TRBV7-2 combines with J gene TRBJ2-1; 14 positions agree with TRBD2. CDR3 length: 15 residues. CDR1 SGHTA and CDR2 FQGNSA come from the germline V gene. The V and J ends lost 5 bases and 10 bases, in that order; junction bases with no gene match: 7. The DNA for the CDR3 is TGTGCCAGCAGCCGAGGACTAGCGGGAGGTGGGGAGCAGTTCTTC. The encoded protein is CASSRGLAGGGEQFF.

A few counts support this clone. The chain recombines TRBV7-9 with TRBJ2-1, with D possibly being TRBD2 (5 bases). This CDR3 has 16 residues. In germline, CDR1 is SEHNR, CDR2 FQNEAQ (reference sequence). V was pared by 2 bases and J by 6 bases, with 17 bases between. The CDR3 DNA is TGTGCCAGCAGCTTATTTGGGAGAGTAGCGAGCAATGAGCAGTTCTTC. The encoded protein is CASSLFGRVASNEQFF.

This clone was detected a few times. This rearrangement joins TRBV18 to TRBJ1-2; D is perhaps TRBD1 (5 bases). CDR1 KGHSH and CDR2 LQKENI come from the germline V gene. This CDR3 region has 15 residues. Deletions cut 3 bases from V and 8 bases from J, with 19 bases between. For the CDR3, the DNA is TGTGCCAGCTCACCCTCACAGGATATGGTCGGAGGCTACACCTTC. Translating gives CASSPSQDMVGGYTF.

This clone was counted only a few times. Written as DNA, the CDR3 is TGTGCCAGCAGTCCATCCATCGGAACTAGCGGGGCAACCTACGAGCAGTACTTC. This translates into CASSPSIGTSGATYEQYF. The chain carries TRBV5-4 and TRBJ2-7, with 10 bases aligning to TRBD2. Germline CDR1 reads SGHNT; CDR2 reads YYREEE (reference sequence). Trimming cost V 5 bases and J 2 bases; bases outside gene matches: 16. The CDR3 is 18 amino acids.

About this clone itself: This CDR3 is also generated by other DNA sequences in the sample. The chain couples TRBV11-2 to TRBJ2-3; D gene uncertain. There are 12 residues in the CDR3. The germline V gene encodes CDR1 SGHAT and CDR2 FQNNGV. V was pared by 1 base and J by 6 bases, with 5 bases between. The CDR3 here is CASSLASDTQYF. CDR3 DNA: TGTGCCAGCAGCTTAGCATCTGATACGCAGTATTTT.

V and J are TRBV19 and TRBJ2-3; no definite D call. CDR3 length: 15 amino acids. The germline V and J ends were trimmed by 2 bases and 3 bases, with 12 bases remaining between them. The germline gives CDR1 LNHDA, CDR2 SQIVND (reference sequence). CDR3 loop: CASSILALGTDTQYF. CDR3 coding DNA: TGTGCCAGTAGTATATTGGCGCTCGGGACAGATACGCAGTATTTT. Supplemented by reference TRBV19 and TRBJ2-3, the full variable domain reads DGGITQSPKYLFRKEGQNVTLSCEQNLNHDAMYWYRQDPGQGLRLIYYSQIVNDFQKGDIAEGYSVSREKKESFPLTVTSAQKNPTAFYLCASSILALGTDTQYFGPGTRLTVL.

The V and J genes are TRBV28 and TRBJ2-7, with D perhaps being TRBD1 or TRBD2 (5 bases each). Trimming stripped 3 bases from V and 6 bases from J, with 15 bases between. The CDR3 contains 14 residues. Germline lookup yields CDR1 MDHEN and CDR2 SYDVKM. The CDR3 reads CASSLDEGLGEQYF. The CDR3 region has the DNA TGTGCCAGCAGTTTGGATGAGGGGCTGGGCGAGCAGTACTTC.

The V gene is TRBV6-5, the J gene TRBJ1-2; TRBD1 might be the D (5 bases). There are 13 residues in the CDR3. V shed 4 bases and J shed 3 bases, with 9 bases lying between them. Germline V gene sequence: CDR1 MNHEY, CDR2 SVGAGI. In DNA, the CDR3 is TGTGCCAGCAGTTTCGCAGGGTACTATGGCTACACCTTC. Translation gives CASSFAGYYGYTF.

This rearrangement joins TRBV7-2 to TRBJ2-1, with 7 bases aligning to TRBD1. CDR3 length equals 14 residues. The V and J ends lost 5 bases and 2 bases, in that order; junction bases with no gene match: 3. CDR1 and CDR2 from the germline V gene are SGHTA and FQGNSA. The CDR3 sequence is CASSVGTAYNEQFF. CDR3 sequence (DNA): TGTGCCAGCAGCGTCGGGACAGCCTACAATGAGCAGTTCTTC.

The chain joins TRBV4-3 to TRBJ1-2; the D gene is possibly TRBD1 (5 bases). Per germline, CDR1 LGHNA and CDR2 YSLEER. The CDR3 consists of 16 residues. Trimming shortened V by 2 bases and J by 4 bases, and 17 bases separated the two germline ends. The CDR3 coding sequence is TGCGCCAGCAGCCAAACGACAAAGGGGCGCGCCTATGGCTACACCTTC. Translating gives CASSQTTKGRAYGYTF.

The rearrangement uses TRBV6-5 and TRBJ2-7; D possibly uses TRBD1 or TRBD2 (5 bases each). The length of the CDR3 is 15 residues. V gave up 0 bases and J gave up 0 bases, with 9 bases separating them. Germline values: CDR1 MNHEY, CDR2 SVGAGI. CDR3 loop: CASSYSGVASYEQYF. The CDR3 DNA reads as TGTGCCAGCAGTTACTCGGGGGTCGCCTCCTACGAGCAGTACTTC.

This clone was detected only a few times. The CDR3 sequence is CASSLEFQETQYF. DNA for the CDR3: TGTGCCAGCTCACTCGAGTTCCAAGAGACCCAGTACTTC. The chain carries TRBV18 and TRBJ2-5; D ambiguous. Germline CDR1 KGHSH, CDR2 LQKENI. V was trimmed by 4 bases and J by 1 base, leaving 7 bases between them. The CDR3 extends over 13 amino acids.

This clone has a handful of counts. The rearrangement joins TRBV18 to TRBJ2-3; 12 nucleotides agree with TRBD2. The germline gives CDR1 KGHSH, CDR2 LQKENI. J was trimmed by 2 bases and V by 3 bases; bases with no gene match: 3. The length of the CDR3 is 16 residues. The CDR3 bases are TGTGCCAGCTCACCCTGGACTAGCGGGAACACAGATACGCAGTATTTT. It specifies CASSPWTSGNTDTQYF.

V usage is TRBV2 and J usage is TRBJ2-5, with 8 bases aligning to TRBD2. The CDR3 consists of 17 residues. Germline V gives CDR1 SNHLY, CDR2 FYNNEI. V gave up 1 base and J gave up 2 bases; unmatched junction bases: 9. CDR3 sequence: CASSEVPLAGPQETQYF. CDR3 in DNA: TGTGCCAGCAGTGAAGTCCCCCTAGCGGGCCCTCAAGAGACCCAGTACTTC.

This chain connects TRBV7-6 to TRBJ2-2; D is unclear. The CDR3 contains 13 residues. The germline gives CDR1 SGHVS, CDR2 FNYEAQ. Trimming cost V 8 bases and J 1 base, with 8 bases left between them. The DNA for the CDR3 is TGTGCCAGCGGAGCAGGGAACACCGGGGAGCTGTTTTTT. It yields the protein CASGAGNTGELFF. Full variable domain (outside the CDR3, taken from reference TRBV7-6 and TRBJ2-2): GAGVSQSPRYKVTKRGQDVALRCDPISGHVSLYWYRQALGQGPEFLTYFNYEAQQDKSGLPNDRFSAERPEGSISTLTIQRTEQRDSAMYRCASGAGNTGELFFGEGSRLTVL.

This clone occurred a few times. J is TRBJ2-1 and V is TRBV28; TRBD1 or TRBD2 may be the D gene (6 bases each). Trimming took off 1 base at V and 9 bases at J, with 10 bases between the two ends. The germline gives CDR1 MDHEN, CDR2 SYDVKM. This CDR3 is 13 amino acids long. The CDR3 is CASSLYGGGEQFF. CDR3 sequence (DNA): TGTGCCAGCAGTTTATATGGAGGGGGTGAGCAGTTCTTC.

The CDR3 DNA follows: TGTGCCAGCTCACCAGGCGACAGGGCCACCTACGAGCAGTACTTC. Encoded protein: CASSPGDRATYEQYF. The rearrangement links TRBV18 to TRBJ2-7, with 7 bases matching TRBD1. V trimming: 2 bases; J trimming: 2 bases; junction bases outside the gene matches: 6. This CDR3 is 15 amino acids long. CDR1 KGHSH and CDR2 LQKENI come from the germline V gene.

This clone was counted only a few times. The chain uses TRBV15 and TRBJ2-1, with 10 bases identical to TRBD1. The CDR3 is 15 residues long. Trimming at V came to 2 bases and at J to 7 bases, leaving 5 bases not matched to a gene. Germline lookup yields CDR1 LNHNV and CDR2 YYDKDF (reference sequence). CDR3 loop: CATSRKTGGYNEQFF. CDR3 nucleotides: TGTGCCACCAGCAGAAAGACAGGGGGCTATAATGAGCAGTTCTTC. The whole variable domain, remainder taken from reference TRBV15 and TRBJ2-1, is DAMVIQNPRYQVTQFGKPVTLSCSQTLNHNVMYWYQQKSSQAPKLLFHYYDKDFNNEADTPDNFQSRRPNTSFCFLDIRSPGLGDTAMYLCATSRKTGGYNEQFFGPGTRLTVL.

CDR3 sequence reads: CASRTGHSGANVLTF. The DNA for the CDR3 is TGTGCCAGCAGGACAGGACACTCTGGGGCCAACGTCCTGACTTTC. The chain carries TRBV2 and TRBJ2-6; the D gene is possibly TRBD1 (6 bases). Trimming shortened V by 6 bases and J by 0 bases, and 9 bases separated the two germline ends. This CDR3 spans 15 amino acids. From germline, CDR1 is SNHLY and CDR2 FYNNEI. Full variable domain (missing parts from reference TRBV2 and TRBJ2-6): EPEVTQTPSHQVTQMGQEVILRCVPISNHLYFYWYRQILGQKVEFLVSFYNNEISEKSEIFDDQFSVERPDGSNFTLKIRSTKLEDSAMYFCASRTGHSGANVLTFGAGSRLTVL.